Sequencing of this T cell receptor (beta chain) was carried out in a study of blood T cell repertoires in COVID-19. The wider study: The United States, Italy and Spain supplied acute and convalescent COVID-19 samples. In each case, the material was cDNA or gDNA derived from T cells, B-cell-depleted T cells, or PBMCs.

The CDR3 consists of 13 residues. V lost 4 bases and J 4 bases, leaving 6 bases between the germline ends. Germline V gene sequence: CDR1 KGHDR, CDR2 SFDVKD. In the authors' methods: Amplification of reference gene primers provided the estimated nucleated cell counts. The method was immunoSEQ multiplex PCR; TCRdb's version includes in-frame clones alone and lacks a portion of them. That table furnishes V, J and clone size, whereas the DNA furnished D and trimming. The table lists under 250,000 clones, roughly 80% of them singletons. The chain combines TRBV24-1 with TRBJ1-4; a weak D match, TRBD1 (6 bases). The receptor was isolated from a middle-aged woman with active or convalescent COVID-19. Sequencing was performed on peripheral blood. The CDR3 here is CATSEGGNEKLFF. The CDR3 coding sequence is TGTGCCACCAGTGAAGGGGGTAATGAAAAACTGTTTTTT.